The clone carrying this T cell receptor (beta chain) has just a few counts. The antigen is not known. TCRdb ran MiXCR on the reads and lists one entry per CDR3 protein. This sample has around 71,000 distinct CDR3 sequences, with roughly 20% found just once. The data are from a study of T cell repertoires in cytomegalovirus infection. General study results and limits: What dominated the ex vivo response were HLA-C-restricted CMV-specific TCR beta clonotypes.

Trimming cost V 4 bases and J 5 bases, with 14 bases left between them. This CDR3 has 14 residues. CDR1 is ENHRY and CDR2 is SYGVKD in the germline V gene. This chain connects TRBV10-3 to TRBJ2-5; TRBD2 might be the D (5 bases). Sequenced here: CD8+ T cells from cultured PBMCs, sampled from culture after CMV antigen stimulation. The sequence came from a human donor in good health (CMV status not recorded). Some clones in this sample may be carry-over from other donors' samples. CDR3 in amino acids: CAISGGIARETQYF. The DNA for the CDR3 is TGTGCCATCAGTGGAGGGATAGCGCGGGAGACCCAGTACTTC.